The entry that follows covers one T cell receptor (beta chain) sequence. Its cognate antigen has yet to be identified. No clone much larger than this one lies a single base away; base qualities are absent. On a MiSeq, deep resolution sequencing aimed for a depth between 1 in 1 million and 1 in 200,000 T cells, with each clonotype covered around 10x on average. TCR beta libraries were generated with the immunoSEQ hsTCRB Kit. Under the source paper's analysis protocol: The data were analyzed with ImmunoSEQ Analyzer and ImmunoSEQ Data Assistant, and V, D and J gene assignments followed IMGT definitions. Clonality, which ranges from 0 to 1, was calculated by subtracting the normalized Shannon entropy of productive rearrangement frequencies from one. Public clonotype analysis was restricted to overrepresented clonotypes comprising at least 0.05% of each patient's repertoire. About a dozen repertoires from age-matched healthy donors, obtained from immuneACCESS, served as clonality controls. The immuneACCESS repertoire file appears here via TCRdb, limited to in-frame rearrangements. These files lack a portion of the clones; in checked studies, under half of the deficit traces to unresolved V genes, and the cause of the others is not known. Clone size and the V and J calls come from that table; the DNA yielded D and trimming. This sample comprises tens of thousands of clones, roughly three quarters of them detected only once. About 13% of the sample is taken by the ten largest.

The sample's time point label, in plain terms: approximately twelve months on ibrutinib. For TCR beta library preparation, roughly 2 micrograms of genomic DNA were extracted from the cryopreserved PBMCs. Longitudinal blood samples from CLL patients on ibrutinib monotherapy were analyzed using high-throughput TCR beta sequencing. The patients were enrolled in a single-center, open-label phase 2 trial of ibrutinib monotherapy. The record originates from a study of cytotoxic CD8 clonotypes in ibrutinib-treated CLL (dated by TCRdb to 2020 to 2022). Concerning the study at large: In this cohort, some 16 patients were treatment-naive and roughly ten were relapsed/refractory, while 17 to 18 had unmutated IGHV. Responses were partial in roughly 24 patients and complete in 2; after median about 68 months follow-up, about 14 stayed in remission and roughly twelve progressed. Response samples were taken after a median of 12 months on treatment, ranging from about 6 to 36 months. Samples averaged roughly 280,000 productive templates and approximately 100,000 productive rearrangements. Of the 86 participants in the trial, approximately 25 had longitudinal samples available. Cryopreserved peripheral blood mononuclear cells were obtained prior to treatment, at the time of response, and at either disease progression or sustained remission. Every sample from remission and from progressive disease was obtained while the patients were still on ibrutinib. Results and caveats for the whole study, not just this receptor: Clonality increased at ibrutinib response, stayed stable in sustained remission, and fell back toward baseline at progression. Public clonotypes were rare and either contracted or stayed stable during treatment, and the rise in clonality at ibrutinib response reflected the expansion of private clonotypes. Sustained-remission and progressing patients did not have matched sampling times, and lymph node repertoires were not examined. At baseline, clonality was higher than in age-matched healthy donors and showed a strong correlation with circulating CD8+ T-cell counts.

This TCR came from a human donor with chronic lymphocytic leukemia. Sample: PBMCs, taken after 12 months of ibrutinib treatment.

The CDR3 sequence is CASSLQTGGTGELFF. The DNA sequence is TGCGCCAGCAGCTTGCAGACAGGGGGGACCGGGGAGCTGTTTTTT. The chain was built from TRBV5-1 and TRBJ2-2, and TRBD1 aligns with 9 junction nucleotides. The CDR1 and CDR2 encoded by the germline V gene are SGHRS and YFSETQ. Reading from cysteine to phenylalanine, the CDR3 counts 15 amino acids. Just CDR3 DNA is preserved here, 45 bases in frame from base 1. V ends up 1 base short and J 5 bases short, with an unmatched junction base count of 3.